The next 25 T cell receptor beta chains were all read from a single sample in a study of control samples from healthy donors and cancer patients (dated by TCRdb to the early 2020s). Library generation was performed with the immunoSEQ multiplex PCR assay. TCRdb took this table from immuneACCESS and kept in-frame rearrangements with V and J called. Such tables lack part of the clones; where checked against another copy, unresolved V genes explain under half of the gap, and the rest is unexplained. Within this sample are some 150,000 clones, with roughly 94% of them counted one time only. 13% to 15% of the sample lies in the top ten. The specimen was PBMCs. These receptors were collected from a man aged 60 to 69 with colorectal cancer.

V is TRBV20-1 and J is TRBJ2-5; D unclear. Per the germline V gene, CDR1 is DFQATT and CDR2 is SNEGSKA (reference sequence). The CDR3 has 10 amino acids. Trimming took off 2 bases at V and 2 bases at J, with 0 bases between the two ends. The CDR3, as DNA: TGCAGTGCTAGACAAGAGACCCAGTACTTC. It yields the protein CSARQETQYF.

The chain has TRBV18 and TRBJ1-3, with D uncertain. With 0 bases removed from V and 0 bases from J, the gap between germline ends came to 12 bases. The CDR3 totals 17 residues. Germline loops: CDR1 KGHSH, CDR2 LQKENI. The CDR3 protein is CASSPPLGRTSGNTIYF. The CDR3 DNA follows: TGTGCCAGCTCACCACCCCTTGGACGGACCTCTGGAAACACCATATATTTT.

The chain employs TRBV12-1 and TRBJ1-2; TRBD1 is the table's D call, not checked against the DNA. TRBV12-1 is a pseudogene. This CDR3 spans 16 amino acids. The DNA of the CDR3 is TGTGCCAGCAGCTTGAGGGGCGGAGGCAGGGGTAATGGCTACACCTTC. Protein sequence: CASSLRGGGRGNGYTF.

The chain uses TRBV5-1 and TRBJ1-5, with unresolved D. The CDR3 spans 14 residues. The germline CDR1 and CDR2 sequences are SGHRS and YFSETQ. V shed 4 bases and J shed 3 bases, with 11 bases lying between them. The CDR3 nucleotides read TGCGCCAGCAGCCCCGGGGTACCCAATCAGCCCCAGCATTTT. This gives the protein CASSPGVPNQPQHF.

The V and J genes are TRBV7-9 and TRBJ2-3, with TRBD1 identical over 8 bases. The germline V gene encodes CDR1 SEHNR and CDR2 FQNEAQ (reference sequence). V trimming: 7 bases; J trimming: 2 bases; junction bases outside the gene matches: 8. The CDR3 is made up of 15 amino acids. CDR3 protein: CASTSRTGTTDTQYF. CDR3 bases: TGTGCCAGCACCTCGCGGACAGGGACCACAGATACGCAGTATTTT.

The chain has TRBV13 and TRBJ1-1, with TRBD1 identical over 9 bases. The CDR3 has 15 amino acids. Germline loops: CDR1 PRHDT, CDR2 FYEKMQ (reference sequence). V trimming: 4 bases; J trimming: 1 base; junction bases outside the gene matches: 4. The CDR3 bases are TGTGCCAGCAGCTCACAGGGGGCTTGGAACACTGAAGCTTTCTTT. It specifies CASSSQGAWNTEAFF.

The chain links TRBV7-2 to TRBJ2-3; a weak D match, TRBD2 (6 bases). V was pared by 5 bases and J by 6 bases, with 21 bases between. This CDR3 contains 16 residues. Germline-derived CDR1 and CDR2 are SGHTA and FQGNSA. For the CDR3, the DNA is TGTGCCAGCAGCCCCAGCGGTAGCGGTCCTCAGGATACGCAGTATTTT. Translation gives CASSPSGSGPQDTQYF. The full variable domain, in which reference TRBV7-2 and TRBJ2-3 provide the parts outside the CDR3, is GAGVSQSPSNKVTEKGKDVELRCDPISGHTALYWYRQSLGQGLEFLIYFQGNSAPDKSGLPSDRFSAERTGGSVSTLTIQRTQQEDSAVYLCASSPSGSGPQDTQYFGPGTRLTVL.

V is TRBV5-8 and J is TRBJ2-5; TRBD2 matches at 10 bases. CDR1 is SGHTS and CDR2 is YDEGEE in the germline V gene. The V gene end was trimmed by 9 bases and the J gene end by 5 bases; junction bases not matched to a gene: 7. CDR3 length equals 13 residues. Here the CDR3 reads CATLAGGGETQYF. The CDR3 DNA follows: TGTGCCACCTTAGCGGGGGGAGGCGAGACCCAGTACTTC. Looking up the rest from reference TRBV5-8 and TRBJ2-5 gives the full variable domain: EAGVTQSPTHLIKTRGQQATLRCSPISGHTSVYWYQQALGLGLQFLLWYDEGEERNRGNFPPRFSGRQFPNYSSELNVNALELEDSALYLCATLAGGGETQYFGPGTRLLVL.

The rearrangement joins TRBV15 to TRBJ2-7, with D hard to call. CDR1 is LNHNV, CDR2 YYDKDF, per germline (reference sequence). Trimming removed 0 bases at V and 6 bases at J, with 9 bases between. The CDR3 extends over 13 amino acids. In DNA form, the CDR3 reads TGTGCCACCAGCAGAGATAACGTCGGCGAGCAGTACTTC. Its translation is CATSRDNVGEQYF.

The CDR3 sequence: CASSPKNRGTTNEKLFF. CDR3 nucleotides: TGTGCCAGCTCACCCAAGAATCGGGGAACAACTAATGAAAAACTGTTTTTT. V gene TRBV18 combines with J gene TRBJ1-4; no reliable D call. CDR1 is KGHSH and CDR2 is LQKENI in the germline V gene. V lost 3 bases and J 0 bases, leaving 14 bases between the germline ends. This CDR3 has 17 amino acids.

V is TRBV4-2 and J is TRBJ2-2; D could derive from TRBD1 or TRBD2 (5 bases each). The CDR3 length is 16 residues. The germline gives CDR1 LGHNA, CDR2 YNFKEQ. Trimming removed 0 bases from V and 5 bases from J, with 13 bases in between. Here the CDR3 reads CASSQEAAGWTGELFF. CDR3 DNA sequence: TGTGCCAGCAGCCAAGAAGCGGCAGGGTGGACCGGGGAGCTGTTTTTT.

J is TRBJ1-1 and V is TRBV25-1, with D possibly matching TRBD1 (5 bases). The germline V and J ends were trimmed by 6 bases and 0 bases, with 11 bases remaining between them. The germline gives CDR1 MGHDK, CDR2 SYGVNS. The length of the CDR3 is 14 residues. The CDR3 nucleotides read TGTGCCAGCAGCCACGGACAACTGAACACTGAAGCTTTCTTT. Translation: CASSHGQLNTEAFF.

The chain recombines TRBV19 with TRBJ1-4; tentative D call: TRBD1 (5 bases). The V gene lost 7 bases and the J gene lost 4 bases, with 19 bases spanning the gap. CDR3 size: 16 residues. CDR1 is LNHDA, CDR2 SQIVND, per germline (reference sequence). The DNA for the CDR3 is TGTGCCAGTAACCCGGGGCGGGGTGGGATTAATGAAAAACTGTTTTTT. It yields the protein CASNPGRGGINEKLFF.

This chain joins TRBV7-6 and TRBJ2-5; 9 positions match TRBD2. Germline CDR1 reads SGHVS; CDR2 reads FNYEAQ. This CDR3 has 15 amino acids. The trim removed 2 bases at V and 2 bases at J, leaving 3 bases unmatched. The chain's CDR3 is CASSLSLAGQETQYF. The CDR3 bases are TGTGCCAGCAGCTTATCTCTAGCGGGGCAAGAGACCCAGTACTTC.

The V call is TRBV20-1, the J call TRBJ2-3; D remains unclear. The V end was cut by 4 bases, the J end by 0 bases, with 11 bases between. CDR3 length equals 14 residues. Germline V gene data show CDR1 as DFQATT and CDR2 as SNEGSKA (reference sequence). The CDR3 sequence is CSAIESLSTDTQYF. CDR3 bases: TGCAGTGCTATTGAGTCTCTCAGCACAGATACGCAGTATTTT.

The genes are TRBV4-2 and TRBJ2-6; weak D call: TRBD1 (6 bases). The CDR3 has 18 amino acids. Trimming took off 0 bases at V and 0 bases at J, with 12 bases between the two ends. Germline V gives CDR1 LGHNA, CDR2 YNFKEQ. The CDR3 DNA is TGTGCCAGCAGCCAAGAGGCAGGGGCCAGCTCTGGGGCCAACGTCCTGACTTTC. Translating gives CASSQEAGASSGANVLTF.

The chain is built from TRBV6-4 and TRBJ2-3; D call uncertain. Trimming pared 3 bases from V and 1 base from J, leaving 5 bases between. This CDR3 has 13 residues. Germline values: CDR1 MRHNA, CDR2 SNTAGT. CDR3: CASSESGTDTQYF. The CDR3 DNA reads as TGTGCCAGCAGTGAGTCGGGCACAGATACGCAGTATTTT.

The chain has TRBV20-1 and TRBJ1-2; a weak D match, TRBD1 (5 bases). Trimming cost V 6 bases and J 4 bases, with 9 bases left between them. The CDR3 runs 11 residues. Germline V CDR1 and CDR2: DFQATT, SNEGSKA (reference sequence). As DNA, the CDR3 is TGCAGTGCACCGACAGTCTATGGCTACACCTTC. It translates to CSAPTVYGYTF.

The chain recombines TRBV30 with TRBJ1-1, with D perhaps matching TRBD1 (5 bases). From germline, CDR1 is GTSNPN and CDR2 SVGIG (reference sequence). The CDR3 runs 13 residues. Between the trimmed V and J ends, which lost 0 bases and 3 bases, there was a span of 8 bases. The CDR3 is CAWSVGTYTEAFF. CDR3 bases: TGTGCCTGGAGTGTCGGGACCTACACTGAAGCTTTCTTT.

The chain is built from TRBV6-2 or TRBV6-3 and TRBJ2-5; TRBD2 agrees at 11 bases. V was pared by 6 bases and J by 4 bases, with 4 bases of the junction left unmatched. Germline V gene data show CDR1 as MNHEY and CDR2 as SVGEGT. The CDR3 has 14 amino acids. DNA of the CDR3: TGTGCCAGCAGCCAGGGACTAGCGGTAGAGACCCAGTACTTC. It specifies CASSQGLAVETQYF.

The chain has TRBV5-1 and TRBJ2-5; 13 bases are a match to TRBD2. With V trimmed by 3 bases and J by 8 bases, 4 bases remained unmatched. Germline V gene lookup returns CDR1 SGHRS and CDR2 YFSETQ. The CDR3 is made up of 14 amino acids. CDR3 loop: CASSSGTSGDTQYF. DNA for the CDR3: TGCGCCAGCAGCTCAGGGACTAGCGGGGATACCCAGTACTTC.

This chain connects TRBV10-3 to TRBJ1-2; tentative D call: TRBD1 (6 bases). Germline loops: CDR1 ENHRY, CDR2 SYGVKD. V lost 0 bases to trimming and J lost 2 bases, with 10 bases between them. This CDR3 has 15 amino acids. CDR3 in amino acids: CAISESEGGNYGYTF. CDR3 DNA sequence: TGTGCCATCAGTGAGTCGGAGGGGGGGAACTATGGCTACACCTTC.

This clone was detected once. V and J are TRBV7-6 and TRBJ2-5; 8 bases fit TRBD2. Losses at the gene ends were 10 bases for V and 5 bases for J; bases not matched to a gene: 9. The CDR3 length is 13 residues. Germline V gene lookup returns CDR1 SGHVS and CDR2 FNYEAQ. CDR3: CATSGLDSETQYF. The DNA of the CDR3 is TGTGCCACATCGGGACTAGACTCGGAGACCCAGTACTTC.

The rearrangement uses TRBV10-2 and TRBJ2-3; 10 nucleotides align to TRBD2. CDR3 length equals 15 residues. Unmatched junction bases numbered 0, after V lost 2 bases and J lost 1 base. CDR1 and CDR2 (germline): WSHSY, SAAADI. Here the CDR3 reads CASSELAGGTDTQYF. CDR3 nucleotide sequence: TGCGCCAGCAGTGAGCTAGCGGGGGGCACAGATACGCAGTATTTT.

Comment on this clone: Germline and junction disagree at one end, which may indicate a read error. The CDR3 region has the DNA TGTGCCAGCAGTGGAGGCGTCTCCCTAATCTTC. It specifies CASSGGVSLIF. The V and J genes are TRBV6-6 and TRBJ2-7, with D perhaps TRBD2 (5 bases). Germline assignment: CDR1 MNHNY and CDR2 SVGAGI (reference sequence). The CDR3 contains 11 residues.